This TCR beta chain was obtained from a study of early T cells in non-severe SARS-CoV-2 infection. The table lists this clonotype with many counts. Attached unique molecular identifiers marked individual cDNA molecules. TCRdb analysed the 5' RACE reads with MiXCR anew, one entry per CDR3 protein. This table holds tens of thousands of distinct CDR3 sequences, 3.5% to 5.5% found once. The CDR3 contains 13 residues. In germline, CDR1 is DFQATT, CDR2 SNEGSKA (reference sequence). Trimming pared 5 bases from V and 0 bases from J, leaving 8 bases between. V is TRBV20-1 and J is TRBJ1-3; unclear D gene. The sequence derives from an adult who was a healthcare worker with PCR-confirmed SARS-CoV-2 infection or an uninfected control (not recorded which). The sequenced sample was whole blood, obtained at baseline. The CDR3 coding sequence is TGCAGTGCTGGGGAAGCCTCTGGAAACACCATATATTTT. This translates into CSAGEASGNTIYF.